This T cell receptor (beta chain) was identified during a study of T cell responses to AZD1222 COVID-19 vaccine. Study conclusions and caveats: Spike-wide vaccine-associated CD4 TCRs dominated at 160-218 and 743-854. Spike-specific TCR breadth and depth grew following two AZD1222 doses. Repertoires were sampled only after the peak T cell response.

Researchers grouped second doses given at about 4 or about 12 weeks into one pool. The length of the CDR3 is 14 residues. Trimming cost V 0 bases and J 6 bases, with 9 bases left between them. Germline V lookup: CDR1 LGHNA, CDR2 YSLEER. Generated by immunoSEQ multiplex PCR, the TCRdb table keeps only in-frame clones and is missing some. The data hold approximately 150,000 clones, with just over 90% observed a single time. A word on this clone: Antigen: not known.

This TCR came from an adult who received the AZD1222 COVID-19 vaccine. Sequenced here: peripheral blood, sampled 28 days after the second AZD1222 dose. The genes are TRBV4-3 and TRBJ1-5; D is undetermined. CDR3 DNA: TGCGCCAGCAGCCAAGATATAGGGCTTCAGCCCCAGCATTTT. Translating it yields CASSQDIGLQPQHF.